A single sample gave rise to the 15 T cell receptor beta chains below, sequenced in a study of blood T cell repertoires in COVID-19. Only in-frame clones appear in the TCRdb table, and some are missing; sequencing was by immunoSEQ multiplex PCR. The sample carries 200,000 to 300,000 clones, 80% to 90% recorded once. Sequencing was performed on PBMCs or T cells enriched from blood (not recorded which). The receptor set was obtained from a woman younger than 45 who had recovered from COVID-19.

The CDR3 coding sequence is TGCAGCGTAGGGGACAGTCCCTACGAGCAGTACTTC. Translated: CSVGDSPYEQYF. The chain uses TRBV29-1 and TRBJ2-7; TRBD1 matches 7 bases. CDR1 is SQVTM, CDR2 ANQGSEA, per germline. J lost 2 bases, V lost 6 bases, and 4 bases had no gene match. The CDR3 runs 12 residues.

As DNA, the CDR3 is TGTGCCAGCTCACCTCTCACAGGGCAACTGTTTTTT. Amino acids: CASSPLTGQLFF. The V call is TRBV18, the J call TRBJ1-4; D is perhaps TRBD1 (6 bases). Germline-derived CDR1 and CDR2 are KGHSH and LQKENI. Trimming pared 3 bases from V and 12 bases from J, leaving 11 bases between. The CDR3 spans 12 residues. The whole variable domain, remainder taken from reference TRBV18 and TRBJ1-4, is NAGVMQNPRHLVRRRGQEARLRCSPMKGHSHVYWYRQLPEEGLKFMVYLQKENIIDESGMPKERFSAEFPKEGPSILRIQQVVRGDSAAYFCASSPLTGQLFFGSGTQLSVL.

J is TRBJ1-1 and V is TRBV5-6; 10 bases fit TRBD1. CDR1 is SGHDT, CDR2 YYEEEE, per germline. Germline trimming cut 4 bases from V and 4 bases from J; bases unmatched to any gene: 7. This CDR3 has 15 amino acids. DNA of the CDR3: TGTGCCAGCAGCAGTCCCGGGACAGGGGCCACTGAAGCTTTCTTT. This codes for CASSSPGTGATEAFF. The full variable domain, in which reference TRBV5-6 and TRBJ1-1 provide the parts outside the CDR3, is DAGVTQSPTHLIKTRGQQVTLRCSPKSGHDTVSWYQQALGQGPQFIFQYYEEEERQRGNFPDRFSGHQFPNYSSELNVNALLLGDSALYLCASSSPGTGATEAFFGQGTRLTVV.

The CDR3 DNA is TGTGCCAGCAGCTTAGCGGCTTTAGGTGCCGGGGGCACTGAAGCTTTCTTT. Translating it yields CASSLAALGAGGTEAFF. This chain joins TRBV11-1 and TRBJ1-1; tentative D call: TRBD1 (5 bases). Germline loops: CDR1 SGHAT, CDR2 FQDESV (reference sequence). The CDR3 is 17 residues long. Between the trimmed V and J ends, which lost 0 bases and 4 bases, there was a span of 18 bases.

Only a few counts were recorded for this clone. The chain links TRBV4-3 to TRBJ1-2; 8 bases are a match to TRBD1. CDR3 size: 17 residues. Germline-derived CDR1 and CDR2 are LGHNA and YSLEER. The V segment lost 0 bases and the J segment 2 bases; nucleotides outside the gene matches: 8. The CDR3 DNA reads as TGCGCCAGCAGCCAAGAACGACAGGGGTGGGGCAACTATGGCTACACCTTC. Residues: CASSQERQGWGNYGYTF.

The sample holds one count of this clone. The chain uses TRBV3-1 (or the pseudogene TRBV3-2) and TRBJ1-1; no clear D. Trimming left V 2 bases short and J 4 bases short, with 8 bases between. Germline V gene lookup returns CDR1 LGHDT and CDR2 YNNKEL (reference sequence). This CDR3 has 13 residues. For the CDR3, the DNA is TGTGCCAGCAGCCAATTAGAGCTCACTGAAGCTTTCTTT. Encoded protein: CASSQLELTEAFF.

The chain recombines TRBV21-1 with TRBJ1-1. TRBV21-1 corresponds to a pseudogene. The CDR3 contains 15 residues. In nucleotides, the CDR3 is TGTGCCAGCAGCAAATTGGAGAGGGAGAACACTGAAGCTTTCTTT. Its protein product is CASSKLERENTEAFF.

This chain uses TRBV7-3 with TRBJ1-1; 8 positions match TRBD1. Losses at the gene ends were 5 bases for V and 10 bases for J; bases not matched to a gene: 9. Germline values: CDR1 SGHTA, CDR2 FQGTGA. The CDR3 length is 13 residues. CDR3: CASSADRGGGAFF. As DNA, the CDR3 is TGTGCCAGCAGCGCCGACAGGGGTGGCGGAGCTTTCTTT.

This clone has only one observation. V usage is TRBV3-1 (or the pseudogene TRBV3-2) and J usage is TRBJ2-7; the match to TRBD1 covers 11 bases. The CDR3 runs 16 residues. V gave up 1 base and J gave up 3 bases; unmatched junction bases: 5. CDR1 and CDR2 from the germline V gene are LGHDT and YNNKEL (reference sequence). CDR3 protein: CASSQAGTGGLYEQYF. Written as DNA, the CDR3 is TGTGCCAGCAGCCAAGCCGGGACAGGGGGGCTCTACGAGCAGTACTTC.

V is TRBV7-2 and J is TRBJ1-3; D is perhaps TRBD1 (6 bases). From germline, CDR1 is SGHTA and CDR2 FQGNSA. The CDR3 contains 15 residues. V lost 4 bases, J lost 0 bases, and 10 bases lay in between. The CDR3 coding sequence is TGTGCCAGCAGCTCACAGGGCGTCTCTGGAAACACCATATATTTT. Translating gives CASSSQGVSGNTIYF.

The rearrangement joins TRBV19 to TRBJ2-7; 9 bases are shared with TRBD1. J lost 3 bases, V lost 5 bases, and 8 bases had no gene match. In germline, CDR1 is LNHDA, CDR2 SQIVND (reference sequence). CDR3 size: 15 residues. CDR3 coding DNA: TGTGCCAGTAGTTCGGACAGGGGACTATTCTACGAGCAGTACTTC. The encoded protein is CASSSDRGLFYEQYF.

The V and J genes are TRBV6-6 and TRBJ1-4, with 7 bases matching TRBD1. The CDR3 contains 17 residues. The J segment lost 7 bases and the V segment lost 5 bases, leaving 16 bases of the junction unmatched. Germline assignment: CDR1 MNHNY and CDR2 SVGAGI (reference sequence). The CDR3 nucleotides are TGTGCCAGCAGTCCACCTCGAGGGGGCCGGATAGGTGAAAAACTGTTTTTT. Translated: CASSPPRGGRIGEKLFF.

V and J are TRBV7-8 and TRBJ1-5, with a tentative D call TRBD1 (5 bases). V lost 1 base, J lost 5 bases, and 12 bases lay in between. Per germline, CDR1 SGHVS and CDR2 FQNEAQ. The CDR3 consists of 15 residues. In DNA form, the CDR3 reads TGTGCCAGCAGCTTAGACAGGAGACTAGATCAGCCCCAGCATTTT. Amino acid sequence: CASSLDRRLDQPQHF.

The chain has TRBV7-9 and TRBJ1-2; perhaps TRBD1 as D (5 bases). Trimming took off 6 bases at V and 3 bases at J, with 11 bases between the two ends. The CDR3 consists of 13 residues. CDR1 and CDR2 from the germline V gene are SEHNR and FQNEAQ (reference sequence). This chain's CDR3 is CASRKGQDYGYTF. The CDR3 DNA sequence: TGTGCCAGCAGGAAGGGGCAGGACTATGGCTACACCTTC.

This clone occurred once. The chain recombines TRBV30 with TRBJ1-6; tentative D call: TRBD1 (6 bases). Trimming pared 2 bases from V and 6 bases from J, leaving 11 bases between. Germline CDR1 is GTSNPN and CDR2 is SVGIG (reference sequence). The CDR3 loop spans 14 amino acids. In nucleotides, the CDR3 is TGTGCCTGGAGTAGCCGGGACACTAATTCACCCCTCCACTTT. Protein product: CAWSSRDTNSPLHF.